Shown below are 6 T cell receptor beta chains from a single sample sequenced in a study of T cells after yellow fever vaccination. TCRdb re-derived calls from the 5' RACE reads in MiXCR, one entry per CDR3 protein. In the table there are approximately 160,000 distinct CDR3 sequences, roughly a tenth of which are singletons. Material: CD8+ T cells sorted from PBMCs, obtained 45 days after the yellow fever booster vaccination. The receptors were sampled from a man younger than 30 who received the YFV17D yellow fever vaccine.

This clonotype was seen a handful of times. In DNA, the CDR3 is TGTGCCAGCAGCGCAACAGGGGGCCTAACCAATGAGCAGTTCTTC. It translates to CASSATGGLTNEQFF. This chain links TRBV12-3 or TRBV12-4 with TRBJ2-1, with TRBD1 matching over 9 bases. This CDR3 comprises 15 residues. V gave up 6 bases and J gave up 6 bases; unmatched junction bases: 9.

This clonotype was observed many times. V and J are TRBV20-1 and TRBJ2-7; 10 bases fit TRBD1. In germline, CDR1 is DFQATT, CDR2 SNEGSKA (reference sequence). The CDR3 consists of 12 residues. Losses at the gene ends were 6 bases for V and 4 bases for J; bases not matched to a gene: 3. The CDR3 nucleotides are TGCAGTGCCAGGGACAGGGGTTACGAGCAGTACTTC. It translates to CSARDRGYEQYF.

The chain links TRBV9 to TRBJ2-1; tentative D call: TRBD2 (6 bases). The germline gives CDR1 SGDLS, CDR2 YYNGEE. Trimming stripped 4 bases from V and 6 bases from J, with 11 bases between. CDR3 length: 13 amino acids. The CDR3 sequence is CASSSLAGNEQFF. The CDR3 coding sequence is TGTGCCAGCAGCTCACTAGCAGGCAATGAGCAGTTCTTC.

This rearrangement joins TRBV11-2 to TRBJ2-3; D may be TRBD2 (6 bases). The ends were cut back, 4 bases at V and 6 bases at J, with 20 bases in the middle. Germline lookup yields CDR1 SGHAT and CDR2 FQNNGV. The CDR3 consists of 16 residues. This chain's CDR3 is CASSSPGLRERDTQYF. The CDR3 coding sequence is TGTGCCAGCAGCTCTCCTGGGTTGCGGGAAAGGGATACGCAGTATTTT.

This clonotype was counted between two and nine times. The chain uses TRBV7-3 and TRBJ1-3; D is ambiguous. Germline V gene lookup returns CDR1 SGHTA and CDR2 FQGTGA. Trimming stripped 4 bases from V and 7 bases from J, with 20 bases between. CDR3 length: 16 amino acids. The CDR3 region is CASSSQTTRSKNTIYF. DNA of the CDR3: TGTGCCAGCAGCTCCCAGACGACAAGGTCGAAGAACACCATATATTTT.

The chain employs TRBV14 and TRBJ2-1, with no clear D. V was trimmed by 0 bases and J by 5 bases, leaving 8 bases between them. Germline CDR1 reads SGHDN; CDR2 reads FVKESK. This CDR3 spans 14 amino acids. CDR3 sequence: CASSQETGHNEQFF. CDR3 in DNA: TGTGCCAGCAGCCAAGAGACTGGCCACAATGAGCAGTTCTTC.